The 32 T cell receptor beta chains in this list originate from one sample, sequenced in a study of T cell responses to AZD1222 COVID-19 vaccine. Data came from immunoSEQ multiplex PCR; TCRdb stores just in-frame clones and leaves some out. The sample lists 150,000 to 200,000 clones; roughly 94% were seen once. The sample consisted of peripheral blood, taken 28 days after the second AZD1222 dose. Receptors originate from an adult who received the AZD1222 COVID-19 vaccine.

V usage is TRBV4-1 and J usage is TRBJ1-2, with 8 bases matching TRBD1. V trimming: 2 bases; J trimming: 2 bases; junction bases outside the gene matches: 7. CDR1 and CDR2 (germline): MGHRA, YSYEKL. This CDR3 spans 16 amino acids. The CDR3 loop reads CASSQPGQGLNYGYTF. The CDR3 DNA reads as TGCGCCAGCAGCCAACCTGGACAGGGATTAAACTATGGCTACACCTTC.

The chain recombines TRBV7-3 with TRBJ2-4, with 8 bases matching TRBD1. The CDR3 runs to 13 residues. CDR1 and CDR2 (germline): SGHTA, FQGTGA. Trimming took 5 bases from V and 8 from J; bases not matched to a gene: 5. DNA for the CDR3: TGTGCCAGCAGCACATCACAGGGGGACATTCAGTACTTC. Its protein is CASSTSQGDIQYF.

The V and J genes are TRBV6-4 and TRBJ1-2; D may be TRBD1 (5 bases). Deletions cut 6 bases from V and 6 bases from J, with 8 bases between. The CDR3 spans 11 residues. Germline V CDR1 and CDR2: MRHNA, SNTAGT. The CDR3 coding sequence is TGTGCCAGCAGGGGCAGGGATGGCTACACCTTC. It codes for CASRGRDGYTF.

The rearrangement joins TRBV4-1 to TRBJ2-1; no definite D call. The V end was cut by 3 bases, the J end by 8 bases, with 8 bases between. The germline CDR1 and CDR2 sequences are MGHRA and YSYEKL. This CDR3 is built from 12 residues. The chain's CDR3 is CASSHLFDEQFF. The CDR3 DNA follows: TGCGCCAGCAGCCATCTATTCGATGAGCAGTTCTTC.

The chain carries TRBV27 and TRBJ2-7; weak D call: TRBD1 (6 bases). The CDR3 has 16 amino acids. CDR1 and CDR2 (germline): MNHEY, SMNVEV (reference sequence). V was trimmed by 4 bases and J by 7 bases, leaving 23 bases between them. CDR3 DNA: TGTGCCAGCAGTTCCCCCCGGGGTAACAGGGCTGGAGAGCAGTACTTC. It is translated as CASSSPRGNRAGEQYF.

The J gene is TRBJ2-2, the V gene TRBV18; D unresolved. Trimming took off 0 bases at V and 6 bases at J, with 11 bases between the two ends. Germline V lookup: CDR1 KGHSH, CDR2 LQKENI. The CDR3 totals 15 residues. CDR3 loop: CASSPPRVRAGELFF. For the CDR3, the DNA is TGTGCCAGCTCACCACCAAGGGTGAGAGCCGGGGAGCTGTTTTTT.

The rearrangement links TRBV6-1 to TRBJ2-4; TRBD1 matches at 9 bases. J was trimmed by 5 bases and V by 3 bases; bases with no gene match: 5. Germline V gene data show CDR1 as MNHNS and CDR2 as SASEGT. The CDR3 has 15 residues. DNA of the CDR3: TGTGCCAGCAGTGATTACAGGGGGCGGGAAAACATTCAGTACTTC. It is translated as CASSDYRGRENIQYF.

V and J are TRBV6-5 and TRBJ2-1; 14 positions agree with TRBD2. Germline V gene lookup returns CDR1 MNHEY and CDR2 SVGAGI. This CDR3 has 15 residues. With V trimmed by 6 bases and J by 7 bases, 5 bases remained unmatched. The CDR3 here is CASSQGLAGVNEQFF. The CDR3 nucleotides read TGTGCCAGCAGCCAGGGACTAGCGGGAGTAAATGAGCAGTTCTTC.

This chain joins TRBV23-1 and TRBJ2-7, with D unresolved. TRBV23-1 is an ORF for which the function is uncertain. The CDR3 totals 10 residues. V was clipped by 6 bases and J by 11 bases, with 11 bases between them. CDR3 sequence reads: CASSAPWEYF. In nucleotides, the CDR3 is TGCGCCAGCAGCGCACCCTGGGAGTACTTC.

CDR3 coding DNA: TGTGCCAGCAGCCACCCAGGGACCGAGCAGTACTTC. Translating it yields CASSHPGTEQYF. The V call is TRBV7-2, the J call TRBJ2-7; either TRBD1 or TRBD2 may supply D (5 bases each). The CDR3 sequence is 12 residues long. Germline CDR1 reads SGHTA; CDR2 reads FQGNSA. V shed 5 bases and J shed 6 bases, with 11 bases lying between them.

The rearrangement links TRBV6-5 to TRBJ1-1; D remains ambiguous. Germline V gene data show CDR1 as MNHEY and CDR2 as SVGAGI. V was shortened by 0 bases and J by 5 bases, with 7 bases between the two germline ends. The CDR3 totals 13 residues. The CDR3 DNA reads TGTGCCAGCAGTTACTCGAGTTTTACTGAAGCTTTCTTT. Amino acids: CASSYSSFTEAFF.

The V gene is TRBV15, the J gene TRBJ2-1; D gene unclear. The length of the CDR3 is 12 residues. Germline CDR1 reads LNHNV; CDR2 reads YYDKDF (reference sequence). The ends were cut back, 1 base at V and 6 bases at J, with 4 bases in the middle. This CDR3 is CATSRGFNEQFF. DNA for the CDR3: TGTGCCACCAGCAGAGGGTTCAATGAGCAGTTCTTC.

This chain links TRBV7-2 with TRBJ2-5; TRBD1 matches at 9 bases. CDR3 length equals 14 residues. With V trimmed by 3 bases and J by 5 bases, 4 bases remained unmatched. Germline V gene lookup returns CDR1 SGHTA and CDR2 FQGNSA. The CDR3 sequence: CASSFDRGSETQYF. CDR3 in DNA: TGTGCCAGCAGCTTCGACAGGGGGTCGGAGACCCAGTACTTC.

Comments on this clone: A junction end diverges from the germline sequence, so it may reflect a read error. The chain has TRBV3-1 (or the pseudogene TRBV3-2) and TRBJ1-1; a weak D match, TRBD1 (6 bases). The germline V gene has CDR1 LGHDT and CDR2 YNNKEL (reference sequence). There are 16 residues in the CDR3. The CDR3 protein is CASRQGPSGGAAEAFF. As DNA, the CDR3 is TGTGCCAGCAGACAAGGGCCCAGCGGGGGGGCGGCTGAAGCTTTCTTT.

The rearrangement links TRBV6-5 to TRBJ2-7, with no clear D. With 6 bases removed from V and 4 bases from J, the gap between germline ends came to 10 bases. This CDR3 comprises 12 residues. Germline-derived CDR1 and CDR2 are MNHEY and SVGAGI. The CDR3 DNA reads as TGTGCCAGCAGCTACGGCTATTACGAGCAGTACTTC. Its translation is CASSYGYYEQYF.

V is TRBV7-3 and J is TRBJ2-7, with D perhaps matching TRBD2 (6 bases). The V gene lost 1 base and the J gene lost 2 bases, with 12 bases spanning the gap. CDR1 SGHTA and CDR2 FQGTGA come from the germline V gene. The CDR3 runs to 15 residues. In DNA form, the CDR3 reads TGTGCCAGCAGCTTAATGGGCGGGGCGACCTACGAGCAGTACTTC. It encodes CASSLMGGATYEQYF.

DNA for the CDR3: TGCGCCACCCAACGAGGGACAGGGGGCACCGGGGAGCTGTTTTTT. This sequence encodes CATQRGTGGTGELFF. V is TRBV5-1 and J is TRBJ2-2; the match to TRBD1 covers 11 bases. Germline CDR1 reads SGHRS; CDR2 reads YFSETQ. V shed 9 bases and J 4 bases; nucleotides not matched to a gene: 8. The CDR3 loop spans 15 amino acids. Combining the CDR3 with reference TRBV5-1 and TRBJ2-2 gives the whole variable domain KAGVTQTPRYLIKTRGQQVTLSCSPISGHRSVSWYQQTPGQGLQFLFEYFSETQRNKGNFPGRFSGRQFSNSRSEMNVSTLELGDSALYLCATQRGTGGTGELFFGEGSRLTVL.

CDR3 in amino acids: CASSLVWLASYNEQFF. CDR3 in DNA: TGTGCCAGCAGCTTGGTTTGGCTAGCGAGCTACAATGAGCAGTTCTTC. The gene calls are TRBV5-6 and TRBJ2-1, with a tentative D call TRBD2 (6 bases). Germline lookup yields CDR1 SGHDT and CDR2 YYEEEE. V was shortened by 0 bases and J by 3 bases, with 13 bases between the two germline ends. The CDR3 is made up of 16 amino acids.

This chain connects TRBV20-1 to TRBJ2-3; no reliable D call. V lost 5 bases to trimming and J lost 4 bases, with 4 bases between them. The germline V gene has CDR1 DFQATT and CDR2 SNEGSKA (reference sequence). The CDR3 runs 10 residues. The CDR3 is CSAGADTQYF. In DNA, the CDR3 is TGCAGTGCTGGGGCAGATACGCAGTATTTT.

This chain uses TRBV9 with TRBJ2-3; tentative D call: TRBD1 (6 bases). The CDR3 has 17 residues. Germline V lookup: CDR1 SGDLS, CDR2 YYNGEE. With 0 bases removed from V and 5 bases from J, the gap between germline ends came to 19 bases. The CDR3 is CASSVDPRGGNGDTQYF. In DNA, the CDR3 is TGTGCCAGCAGCGTAGACCCCCGAGGGGGTAATGGAGATACGCAGTATTTT.

This clone was seen a handful of times. J is TRBJ1-1 and V is TRBV18, with D uncertain. V lost 1 base and J lost 3, with 9 bases in between. Germline CDR1 and CDR2: KGHSH and LQKENI. CDR3 size: 14 residues. CDR3 bases: TGTGCCAGCTCACCACAGACTCGGGACACTGAAGCTTTCTTT. This translates into CASSPQTRDTEAFF.

The chain combines TRBV7-6 with TRBJ2-7, with D maybe TRBD1 (6 bases). The V gene's germline CDR1 is SGHVS and CDR2 FNYEAQ. The CDR3 length is 14 residues. Trimming stripped 1 base from V and 6 bases from J, with 13 bases between. DNA of the CDR3: TGTGCCAGCAGCTTAGGCGACAGGCTGAGCGAGCAGTACTTC. Amino acid sequence: CASSLGDRLSEQYF.

The J gene is TRBJ1-5, the V gene TRBV7-2; 8 nucleotides match TRBD1. Germline V gene sequence: CDR1 SGHTA, CDR2 FQGNSA. V was pared by 5 bases and J by 7 bases, with 13 bases of the junction left unmatched. This CDR3 is 16 amino acids long. The CDR3 DNA reads as TGTGCCAGCAGCCCCCCCGGGACAGGTGTGCGGCAGCCCCAGCATTTT. Amino acid sequence: CASSPPGTGVRQPQHF.

CDR3 DNA sequence: TGTGCCATCAGTGAGAGGGCCTCCTACAATGAGCAGTTCTTC. This encodes CAISERASYNEQFF. This chain uses TRBV10-3 with TRBJ2-1; no clear D gene. The CDR3 extends over 14 amino acids. Between the trimmed V and J ends, which lost 2 bases and 0 bases, there was a span of 5 bases. Germline values: CDR1 ENHRY, CDR2 SYGVKD.

The chain links TRBV3-1 (or the pseudogene TRBV3-2) to TRBJ2-1; D is possibly TRBD1 (6 bases). Trimming stripped 3 bases from V and 8 bases from J, with 20 bases between. The CDR3 loop spans 16 amino acids. Germline V gene sequence: CDR1 LGHDT, CDR2 YNNKEL (reference sequence). For the CDR3, the DNA is TGTGCCAGCAGCCAGGGGGCTTTCTCAGTGGGCGATGAGCAGTTCTTC. Translation: CASSQGAFSVGDEQFF.

This chain uses TRBV18 with TRBJ2-6, with a possible D match to TRBD2 (5 bases). CDR1 and CDR2 from the germline V gene are KGHSH and LQKENI. The CDR3 totals 14 residues. The ends were cut back, 6 bases at V and 2 bases at J, with 8 bases in the middle. As DNA, the CDR3 is TGTGCCAGCTCTGAGGGAACTGGGGCCAACGTCCTGACTTTC. Its protein product is CASSEGTGANVLTF.

The genes are TRBV9 and TRBJ1-2; D gene unclear. Germline V gene data show CDR1 as SGDLS and CDR2 as YYNGEE. The CDR3 extends over 16 amino acids. Trimming left V 8 bases short and J 3 bases short, with 23 bases between. The CDR3 region has the DNA TGTGCCAGAAAACTTCCAGAAGTGGATACAGACTATGGCTACACCTTC. Translated, it gives CARKLPEVDTDYGYTF.

The chain recombines TRBV29-1 with TRBJ2-1; 9 nucleotides agree with TRBD1. The CDR3 sequence is 14 residues long. Germline CDR1 and CDR2: SQVTM and ANQGSEA. Trimming at V came to 7 bases and at J to 5 bases, leaving 9 bases not matched to a gene. CDR3 in amino acids: CSAPRTGVNNEQFF. Written as DNA, the CDR3 is TGCAGCGCTCCTCGGACAGGGGTAAACAATGAGCAGTTCTTC.

This chain joins TRBV9 and TRBJ2-1; D is perhaps TRBD1 (6 bases). The CDR3 has 15 amino acids. Germline values: CDR1 SGDLS, CDR2 YYNGEE. V was clipped by 4 bases and J by 0 bases, with 11 bases between them. CDR3 loop: CASSFTGSSYNEQFF. CDR3 nucleotides: TGTGCCAGCAGCTTCACAGGGAGCTCCTACAATGAGCAGTTCTTC.

The rearrangement uses TRBV18 and TRBJ1-1; D unresolved. The CDR3 consists of 13 residues. Germline lookup yields CDR1 KGHSH and CDR2 LQKENI. Trimming took 5 bases from V and 4 from J, leaving 11 bases between them. Written as DNA, the CDR3 is TGTGCCAGCTCAGAAGGAAGAGGCACTGAAGCTTTCTTT. Translated: CASSEGRGTEAFF.

V is TRBV9 and J is TRBJ2-3; no reliable D call. Germline lookup yields CDR1 SGDLS and CDR2 YYNGEE. The CDR3 has 14 amino acids. V lost 4 bases, J lost 1 base, and 10 bases lay in between. DNA for the CDR3: TGTGCCAGCAGCACCCGTTCCGGCACAGATACGCAGTATTTT. This gives the protein CASSTRSGTDTQYF.

This chain links TRBV7-2 with TRBJ2-2; D uncertain. This CDR3 has 13 amino acids. With 1 base removed from V and 1 base from J, the gap between germline ends came to 1 base. Germline V lookup: CDR1 SGHTA, CDR2 FQGNSA. DNA for the CDR3: TGTGCCAGCAGCTTAGAGAACACCGGGGAGCTGTTTTTT. The encoded protein is CASSLENTGELFF.